The TCR beta chain under discussion was sequenced for a study of response to subunit inactivated influenza vaccine. This clonotype has just a few counts. The antigen is not known. Whole-study results and caveats: Each seasonal flu vaccination may recruit only limited new T cells, authors suggested.

TCRdb processed the RT-PCR reads anew with MiXCR; each CDR3 protein has one entry. This sample has some 800,000 distinct CDR3 sequences; over 20% occur once, and the top ten carry roughly 10%. The V end was cut by 2 bases, the J end by 6 bases, with 8 bases between. The germline V gene encodes CDR1 MNHEY and CDR2 SMNVEV (reference sequence). The CDR3 runs to 13 residues. The sequence was collected from a man aged 45-65 years who received an inactivated influenza vaccine. The chain links TRBV27 to TRBJ2-1; D gene ambiguous. The source was PBMCs from blood, collected roughly 5 days after vaccination. CDR3 amino acids: CASSLAISNEQFF. The CDR3 nucleotides are TGTGCCAGCAGTTTAGCAATTTCCAATGAGCAGTTCTTC.